The 19 T cell receptor beta chains listed next were all sequenced from one sample in a study of blood T cell repertoires in COVID-19. Generated by immunoSEQ multiplex PCR, the TCRdb table keeps only in-frame clones and is missing some. The sample has tens of thousands of clones, around 82% seen once; the top ten hold around 15%. The source material was peripheral blood. The source of these receptors is a woman aged 55-69 years with acute or convalescent COVID-19.

V usage is TRBV6-2 or TRBV6-3 and J usage is TRBJ1-1; 7 bases align to TRBD1. The ends lost 6 bases at V and 4 bases at J; junction bases unmatched: 8. The germline CDR1 and CDR2 sequences are MNHEY and SVGEGT. The CDR3 spans 14 residues. CDR3 in DNA: TGTGCCAGCAGCCAGGGGGGGTCAGGCACTGAAGCTTTCTTT. Its protein product is CASSQGGSGTEAFF.

The chain carries TRBV28 and TRBJ1-5; D is undetermined. There are 13 residues in the CDR3. Germline values: CDR1 MDHEN, CDR2 SYDVKM. The germline V and J ends were trimmed by 11 bases and 0 bases, with 11 bases remaining between them. CDR3 DNA sequence: TGTGCCGCCTCAGGTTATAGCAATCAGCCCCAGCATTTT. Its protein product is CAASGYSNQPQHF.

The rearrangement joins TRBV7-6 to TRBJ1-5; D perhaps matches TRBD1 (6 bases). The CDR3 is 16 amino acids. Germline loops: CDR1 SGHVS, CDR2 FNYEAQ. V was cut by 0 bases and J by 2 bases, with 11 bases left in between. Here the CDR3 reads CASSLAGAEGNQPQHF. Written as DNA, the CDR3 is TGTGCCAGCAGCTTAGCGGGGGCGGAGGGCAATCAGCCCCAGCATTTT.

This sequence joins TRBV3-1 (or the pseudogene TRBV3-2) and TRBJ1-5, with unresolved D. Germline V gene sequence: CDR1 LGHDT, CDR2 YNNKEL (reference sequence). This CDR3 has 15 amino acids. With 2 bases removed from V and 0 bases from J, the gap between germline ends came to 8 bases. Here the CDR3 DNA reads TGTGCCAGCAGCCAATTTTCGGGTAGCAATCAGCCCCAGCATTTT. This encodes CASSQFSGSNQPQHF.

J is TRBJ1-3 and V is TRBV5-4; 9 nucleotides line up with TRBD1. The CDR3 extends over 15 amino acids. Germline lookup yields CDR1 SGHNT and CDR2 YYREEE (reference sequence). V shed 5 bases, J shed 4 bases, and the junction held 7 bases outside the gene matches. CDR3 coding DNA: TGTGCCAGCAGGTCGGGACAGGGACCCGGAAACACCATATATTTT. It encodes CASRSGQGPGNTIYF.

The V call is TRBV30, the J call TRBJ2-3; possibly TRBD2 for D (7 bases). The V end lost 8 bases, the J end lost 3 bases, and 18 bases lay between the germline ends. The CDR3 consists of 14 residues. CDR1 and CDR2 from the germline V gene are GTSNPN and SVGIG (reference sequence). The CDR3, as DNA: TGTGCCCAAGGGGGGGGCCGGGATACAGATACGCAGTATTTT. Amino acid sequence: CAQGGGRDTDTQYF.

The J gene is TRBJ1-5, the V gene TRBV2; possibly TRBD1 for D (5 bases). V dropped 6 bases and J dropped 6 bases, with 15 bases sitting between them. CDR1 SNHLY and CDR2 FYNNEI come from the germline V gene. The CDR3 has 14 amino acids. CDR3: CASREDMYFQPQHF. DNA of the CDR3: TGTGCCAGCAGAGAGGACATGTATTTTCAGCCCCAGCATTTT.

As for this clone: One end of the junction fails to match germline, which may point to a read error. The rearrangement links TRBV5-4 to TRBJ2-1; 11 positions match TRBD2. This CDR3 region has 16 residues. Germline V gene sequence: CDR1 SGHNT, CDR2 YYREEE (reference sequence). The CDR3 here is CASSPRGGTSGNKQFF. In DNA, the CDR3 is TGTGCCAGCAGCCCCCGGGGAGGGACTAGCGGCAATAAGCAGTTCTTC.

CDR3 region: CASSVAPTGLNEKLFF. CDR3 sequence (DNA): TGTGCCAGCAGCGTAGCCCCAACAGGGTTAAATGAAAAACTGTTTTTT. The rearrangement uses TRBV9 and TRBJ1-4, with a tentative D call TRBD1 (6 bases). CDR3 length: 16 residues. The germline CDR1 and CDR2 sequences are SGDLS and YYNGEE. V lost 0 bases and J 5 bases, leaving 14 bases between the germline ends.

The CDR3: CASSQTQGGSPLHF. CDR3 coding DNA: TGCGCCAGCAGTCAGACACAGGGGGGCTCACCCCTCCACTTT. J is TRBJ1-6 and V is TRBV10-2; 8 bases align to TRBD1. Per germline, CDR1 WSHSY and CDR2 SAAADI. The CDR3 has 14 residues. After removal of 5 bases from V and 10 bases from J, the junction contained 7 bases not matched to a gene.

This clone was seen more than once but under ten times. The chain is built from TRBV2 and TRBJ1-5; D remains unclear. The CDR3 consists of 14 residues. CDR1 and CDR2 from the germline V gene are SNHLY and FYNNEI. Trimming stripped 5 bases from V and 8 bases from J, with 16 bases between. CDR3: CASSYSKAEEPQHF. The CDR3 nucleotides read TGTGCCAGCAGTTATTCCAAGGCTGAGGAGCCCCAGCATTTT.

The chain carries TRBV19 and TRBJ2-3; D gene unclear. Trimming cost V 3 bases and J 3 bases, with 7 bases left between them. The CDR3 has 13 amino acids. The germline gives CDR1 LNHDA, CDR2 SQIVND (reference sequence). The CDR3 region is CASSMAGTDTQYF. CDR3 nucleotide sequence: TGTGCCAGTAGTATGGCCGGGACAGATACGCAGTATTTT.

The J gene is TRBJ1-1, the V gene TRBV6-6, with D perhaps matching TRBD1 (5 bases). The CDR3 covers 14 residues. The V and J ends lost 5 bases and 1 base respectively, with 11 bases between them. CDR1 is MNHNY, CDR2 SVGAGI, per germline (reference sequence). The CDR3 DNA follows: TGTGCCAGCAGTCCCCCGGGGGAGAACACTGAAGCTTTCTTT. Its translation: CASSPPGENTEAFF.

The sample holds a few counts of this clone. The DNA of the CDR3 is TGTGCCAGTAGTTATAGGGGCTCTGGAAACACCATATATTTT. Residues: CASSYRGSGNTIYF. This chain uses TRBV19 with TRBJ1-3, with D tentatively TRBD1 (5 bases). Per germline, CDR1 LNHDA and CDR2 SQIVND (reference sequence). The CDR3 has 14 amino acids. Between the trimmed V and J ends, which lost 5 bases and 0 bases, there was a span of 8 bases.

Comments on this clone: One end of the junction fails to match germline, which may point to a read error. This chain's CDR3 is CAGSVQGGTEAFF. The CDR3 region has the DNA TGTGCCGGCAGTGTTCAGGGCGGCACTGAAGCTTTCTTT. The rearrangement links TRBV2 to TRBJ1-1; the D gene is possibly TRBD1 (5 bases). Germline CDR1 SNHLY, CDR2 FYNNEI. The CDR3 has 13 amino acids.

This chain joins TRBV6-1 and TRBJ2-1, with D perhaps TRBD1 (6 bases). The CDR3 runs 15 residues. V lost 8 bases, J lost 5 bases, and 19 bases lay in between. Per germline, CDR1 MNHNS and CDR2 SASEGT. CDR3 coding DNA: TGTGCCAGCGGGGACACCGGGACACCAAACAATGAGCAGTTCTTC. Translation gives CASGDTGTPNNEQFF.

In this sample, this clone turned up once. V is TRBV2 and J is TRBJ1-2; D gene uncertain. Germline assignment: CDR1 SNHLY and CDR2 FYNNEI. The ends were cut back, 7 bases at V and 5 bases at J, with 14 bases in the middle. The CDR3 sequence is 13 residues long. CDR3 protein: CASTPTLGYGYTF. The CDR3 DNA reads TGTGCCAGCACCCCGACCCTCGGGTATGGCTACACCTTC.

V is TRBV5-5 and J is TRBJ2-7; no firm D call. Germline V gene sequence: CDR1 SGHKS, CDR2 YYEKEE (reference sequence). The CDR3 extends over 12 amino acids. Trimming removed 3 bases at V and 4 bases at J, with 8 bases between. This chain's CDR3 is CASSSGLYEQYF. As DNA, the CDR3 is TGTGCCAGCAGCTCCGGTCTTTACGAGCAGTACTTC.

CDR3 sequence: CASSGRTGSNTGELFF. The CDR3 DNA is TGTGCCAGCAGTGGGAGGACAGGCTCGAACACCGGGGAGCTGTTTTTT. This sequence joins TRBV6-1 and TRBJ2-2, with TRBD1 identical over 7 bases. The ends lost 4 bases at V and 0 bases at J; junction bases unmatched: 5. The CDR3 runs 16 residues. Looked up from germline, CDR1 is MNHNS and CDR2 is SASEGT.